The entry that follows covers one T cell receptor beta chain sequence. The data were taken from a study of cytomegalovirus exposure and HLA in healthy donors. Generated by immunoSEQ multiplex PCR, the TCRdb table keeps only in-frame clones and is missing some. The table has some 150,000 clones, about 86% seen once. The sequence derives from a man aged 18 to 35 in good health and CMV-seropositive. Sequences were obtained from PBMCs.

CDR3 amino acids: CASSTRRTGSGANVLTF. The CDR3 coding sequence is TGTGCCAGCAGCACCCGGAGGACAGGCTCTGGGGCCAACGTCCTGACTTTC. The chain uses TRBV27 and TRBJ2-6; 7 nucleotides line up with TRBD1. The V gene's germline CDR1 is MNHEY and CDR2 SMNVEV (reference sequence). With V trimmed by 6 bases and J by 0 bases, 8 bases remained unmatched. The CDR3 is 17 residues long.